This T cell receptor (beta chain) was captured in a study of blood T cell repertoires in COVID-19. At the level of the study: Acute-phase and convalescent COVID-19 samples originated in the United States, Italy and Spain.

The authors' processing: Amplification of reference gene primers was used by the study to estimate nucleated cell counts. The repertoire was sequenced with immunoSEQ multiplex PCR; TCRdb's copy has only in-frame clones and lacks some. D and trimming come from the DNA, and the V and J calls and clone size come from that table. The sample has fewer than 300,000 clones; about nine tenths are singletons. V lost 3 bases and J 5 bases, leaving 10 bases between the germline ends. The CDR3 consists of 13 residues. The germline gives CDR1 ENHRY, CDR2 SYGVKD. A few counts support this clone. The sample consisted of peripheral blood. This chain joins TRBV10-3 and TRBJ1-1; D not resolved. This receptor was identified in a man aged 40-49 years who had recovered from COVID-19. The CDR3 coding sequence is TGTGCCATCAGTGACTATCCGGGGACTGAAGCTTTCTTT. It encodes CAISDYPGTEAFF.